The T cell receptor beta chain under discussion was sequenced for a study of vaccination and CD4 T cells after COVID-19. Noted treatment: roughly nine-day PBMC culture with coronavirus spike peptide pools or control peptides (ViraFEST assay). Using peptide pools, antigen-specific T cells were expanded in ViraFEST before TCRs were sequenced. Every well contained approximately 2.1 million PBMCs, which were grown with approximately 9.6 IU/ml IL-2 and 9 to 10 ug/ml peptide pools. On this clonotype: Its antigen is currently unknown.

Cultured CD4+ T-cell DNA underwent Oncomine TCR Beta short-read sequencing. After culture, CD4+ T cells served as the source for genomic DNA extraction. One entry per CDR3 protein results from TCRdb running MiXCR on the PCR reads. Among 8,000 to 13,000 distinct CDR3 sequences listed, roughly two thirds were seen once. CDR3 length equals 15 residues. Germline V lookup: CDR1 DFQATT, CDR2 SNEGSKA (reference sequence). Trimming at V came to 7 bases and at J to 1 base, leaving 10 bases not matched to a gene. Sequences were obtained from CD4+ T cells from blood, cultured in vitro. The rearrangement joins TRBV20-1 to TRBJ2-1, with 7 bases lining up with TRBD1. The source is a human donor who had recovered from COVID-19. Written as DNA, the CDR3 is TGCAGTGTCCAGGCCGGACAGGCTTCCTACAATGAGCAGTTCTTC. This encodes CSVQAGQASYNEQFF.